A selection of T cell receptor beta chains follows, all from one sample in a study of CD8 T cells in ankylosing spondylitis. TCRdb fed the 5' RACE reads into MiXCR, producing one record per CDR3 protein. The top ten clones hold 4% to 5% of a sample with about 250,000 distinct CDR3 sequences, approximately 30% of them seen once. Sequencing input: blood, either unsorted or a sorted T cell fraction (not recorded which). These receptors all come from a male donor with ankylosing spondylitis or in good health (not recorded which). Both conserved end residues are part of each CDR3. A D gene is named only where the DNA matches it firmly.

>.|TRBJ1-6|TRBV11-2
CASSLVTDSAASPLHF
>.|TRBJ1-1|TRBV9
CASSPGIMGTQAFF
>TRBD1|TRBJ2-3|TRBV20-1
CSARYNRNTGGYTDTQYF
>.|TRBJ2-3|TRBV29-1
CSAYSGKMDTQYF
>.|TRBJ2-2|TRBV27
CASSFYDNTGELFF
>.|TRBJ1-2|TRBV20-1
CSARDRGEIYGYTF
>.|TRBJ2-7|TRBV6-1
CASSEQGGEQYF
>.|TRBJ2-6|TRBV20-1
CSARESGDSSRGANVLTF
>.|TRBJ2-1|TRBV12-3/TRBV12-4
CASSFREQFF
>.|TRBJ1-2|TRBV12-3/TRBV12-4
CASTSTHGYTF
>TRBD1|TRBJ2-7|TRBV20-1
CSALDRVGGYEQYF
>.|TRBJ1-2|TRBV20-1
CSASQGDYGYTF
>.|TRBJ1-2|TRBV20-1
CSASVGLYGYTF
>.|TRBJ2-7|TRBV20-1
CSARDAGQPLYEQYF
>.|TRBJ2-5|TRBV29-1
CSVVVAPGQETQYF
>.|TRBJ2-3|TRBV29-1
CSVARLHKYNTDTQYF
>.|TRBJ2-3|TRBV29-1
CSGSSTDTQYF
>.|TRBJ2-7|TRBV11-2
CASSLDPGIYEQYF
>.|TRBJ2-3|TRBV21-1
CASSKTPWRSSTDTQYF
>TRBD1|TRBJ2-3|TRBV5-1
CASSLGDSLDTQYF
>TRBD1|TRBJ2-1|TRBV20-1
CSAGNRGRLSSEQFF
>TRBD1|TRBJ1-4|TRBV20-1
CSAPRQGGPNEKLFF
>.|TRBJ1-2|TRBV27
CASSLGRPTRGYTF
>.|TRBJ2-1|TRBV12-3/TRBV12-4
CASSFAWGDHNEQFF
>.|TRBJ1-2|TRBV12-3/TRBV12-4
CASSSSGGGGLNGYTF
>.|TRBJ2-3|TRBV7-2
CASSPRGLTDTQYF
>TRBD1|TRBJ1-2|TRBV6-5
CATQGARGYTF
>.|TRBJ1-1|TRBV29-1
CSEVKMNTEAFF
>TRBD1|TRBJ2-7|TRBV28
CASSPTGSGYEQYF
>.|TRBJ2-7|TRBV12-3/TRBV12-4
CASSAGTRHHEQYF
>.|TRBJ1-6|TRBV20-1
CSATGRIYNSPLHF
>.|TRBJ2-3|TRBV29-1
CSVTRPDTQYF
>.|TRBJ1-2|TRBV3-1
CASSQEVNGDGGYTF
>.|TRBJ2-3|TRBV20-1
CSARDPTTDTQYF
>TRBD2|TRBJ2-1|TRBV7-6
CASSLSMAGGSPNEQFF
>.|TRBJ2-1|TRBV20-1
CSASKGSYNEQFF
>.|TRBJ2-3|TRBV12-3/TRBV12-4
CASSPGRVDTQYF
>TRBD1|TRBJ2-2|TRBV20-1
CSARQGSFTGELFF
>.|TRBJ2-2|TRBV12-5
CASGLGQGGTGELFF
>.|TRBJ2-7|TRBV20-1
CSASVGGGYEQYF
>.|TRBJ2-1|TRBV20-1
CSATFSPALNEQFF
>.|TRBJ1-1|TRBV10-2
CASSDSMNTEAFF
>.|TRBJ2-2|TRBV5-1
CASSSHDNTGELFF